These 21 T cell receptor beta chains originate from one sample sequenced in a study of spatial heterogeneity in lung cancer. Study-level results: Tracking of tumor mutation counts was seen in expanded intratumoral alpha and beta TCR counts.

In TCRdb, the 5' RACE reads were re-called with MiXCR into one record per CDR3 protein. The sample includes more than 10,000 distinct CDR3 sequences, roughly 5.6% seen only once; the top ten take approximately 25%. The antigens these receptors bind are not known. Documented time point: sample taken at primary tumor resection. This material consisted of lung tumor tissue, taken at surgery. The receptors shown here come from a male donor with early-stage non-small cell lung cancer.

Comment on this clonotype: This beta chain was picked up by a library intended for alpha chains and is off target, so its count carries little meaning. The V call is TRBV9, the J call TRBJ2-2; TRBD1 matches at 12 bases. Per the germline V gene, CDR1 is SGDLS and CDR2 is YYNGEE. This CDR3 has 17 amino acids. With 4 bases clipped from V and 4 bases from J, the junction kept 8 bases outside the gene matches. CDR3 sequence: CASSPAGTGGFTGELFF. Written as DNA, the CDR3 is TGTGCCAGCAGCCCCGCGGGGACAGGGGGCTTCACCGGGGAGCTGTTTTTT.

This clonotype was seen more than once but under ten times. A library made for alpha chains picked up this beta chain off target, so its size means little. The chain has TRBV4-2 and TRBJ1-1; D call uncertain. Germline V lookup: CDR1 LGHNA, CDR2 YNFKEQ. Between the trimmed V and J ends, which lost 1 base and 6 bases, there was a span of 12 bases. The CDR3 spans 14 residues. This chain's CDR3 is CASSQAVRGAEAFF. Here the CDR3 DNA reads TGTGCCAGCAGCCAAGCTGTGAGAGGTGCTGAAGCTTTCTTT.

This clonotype was seen ten or more times. The library was prepared for alpha chains; this beta chain is a stray read, so its frequency means little. The chain joins TRBV18 to TRBJ2-1, with no clear D. CDR1 KGHSH and CDR2 LQKENI come from the germline V gene. CDR3 length equals 12 residues. V lost 3 bases and J lost 4, with 4 bases in between. CDR3 region: CASSPTYNEQFF. CDR3 sequence (DNA): TGTGCCAGCTCACCCACGTACAATGAGCAGTTCTTC.

The sample holds many counts of this clonotype. As an off-target read in a library built for alpha chains, this beta chain has a frequency of little significance. The chain recombines TRBV28 with TRBJ2-2; a possible D gene is TRBD1 (6 bases). Germline assignment: CDR1 MDHEN and CDR2 SYDVKM. This CDR3 is built from 15 residues. The V and J ends lost 6 bases and 6 bases respectively, with 17 bases between them. The CDR3 protein is CASSPPGVKAGELFF. The CDR3 nucleotides are TGTGCCAGCAGCCCACCAGGGGTAAAGGCCGGGGAGCTGTTTTTT.

This clonotype was seen repeatedly, ten times or more. The library was prepared for alpha chains; this beta chain is a stray read, so its frequency means little. This sequence joins TRBV6-6 and TRBJ1-5; D is unresolved. Germline CDR1 MNHNY, CDR2 SVGAGI (reference sequence). V dropped 2 bases and J dropped 0 bases, with 5 bases sitting between them. This CDR3 spans 14 amino acids. As DNA, the CDR3 is TGTGCCAGCAGTTACGGAAGTAGCAATCAGCCCCAGCATTTT. It encodes CASSYGSSNQPQHF.

This clonotype showed up many times. With the library built for alpha chains, this beta chain is off target and its frequency is not meaningful. The rearrangement uses TRBV24-1 and TRBJ2-3; D is possibly TRBD1 (6 bases). There are 16 residues in the CDR3. From germline, CDR1 is KGHDR and CDR2 SFDVKD. V gave up 3 bases and J gave up 4 bases, with 16 bases separating them. This chain's CDR3 is CATSDTYRAEADTQYF. CDR3 DNA sequence: TGTGCCACCAGTGATACGTACAGGGCCGAGGCAGATACGCAGTATTTT.

This clonotype has ten or more counts. This beta chain lies outside the target of a library built for alpha chains; its clone size means little. This rearrangement joins TRBV12-3 or TRBV12-4 to TRBJ1-5; unclear D gene. CDR3 size: 12 residues. The V and J ends lost 3 bases and 7 bases respectively, with 7 bases between them. This chain's CDR3 is CASSLVGQPQHF. The CDR3 bases are TGTGCCAGCAGTTTGGTAGGACAGCCCCAGCATTTT.

This clonotype has ten or more counts. A library prepared for alpha chains yielded this beta chain as an off-target read; its size is of little meaning. The DNA of the CDR3 is TGCGCCAGCAGCTTGGTTGGGGGGAGCTCCTACAATGAGCAGTTCTTC. Amino acids: CASSLVGGSSYNEQFF. This sequence joins TRBV5-1 and TRBJ2-1, with TRBD2 as a possible D gene (6 bases). Trimming shortened V by 0 bases and J by 0 bases, and 10 bases separated the two germline ends. Germline CDR1 and CDR2: SGHRS and YFSETQ. The length of the CDR3 is 16 residues.

Points on this clonotype: Within a library made for alpha chains, this beta chain is off target, and its count is uninformative. J is TRBJ2-1 and V is TRBV24-1; D is perhaps TRBD1 or TRBD2 (6 bases each). With 4 bases removed from V and 8 bases from J, the gap between germline ends came to 14 bases. Germline V gene data show CDR1 as KGHDR and CDR2 as SFDVKD. The CDR3 is made up of 14 amino acids. The DNA of the CDR3 is TGTGCCACCAGTGAGAAATTCGGGGGCGATGAGCAGTTCTTC. It codes for CATSEKFGGDEQFF.

In its sample, this clonotype ranks as medium-sized. This beta chain turned up in a library designed for alpha chains; as an off-target read, its abundance says little. This chain joins TRBV12-3 or TRBV12-4 and TRBJ1-5, with TRBD1 as a possible D gene (6 bases). This CDR3 comprises 15 residues. Trimming cost V 8 bases and J 5 bases, with 19 bases left between them. In DNA, the CDR3 is TGTGCCAGCCAAAGCACAGGGCCGGGGGATCAGCCCCAGCATTTT. Encoded protein: CASQSTGPGDQPQHF.

This clonotype appeared many times. This beta chain was picked up by a library intended for alpha chains and is off target, so its count carries little meaning. This chain links TRBV20-1 with TRBJ1-3; D is unresolved. Looked up from germline, CDR1 is DFQATT and CDR2 is SNEGSKA (reference sequence). The V end was cut by 6 bases, the J end by 0 bases, with 9 bases between. The CDR3 is 13 residues long. The CDR3 loop is CSALDLSGNTIYF. The CDR3, as DNA: TGCAGTGCCCTGGACCTCTCTGGAAACACCATATATTTT.

This clonotype was picked up many times. Since the library was made to target alpha chains, this beta chain is a stray read and its abundance is not meaningful. The chain joins TRBV5-4 to TRBJ2-3; D perhaps matches TRBD2 (6 bases). V dropped 3 bases and J dropped 1 base, with 15 bases sitting between them. The CDR3 is 16 amino acids. Looked up from germline, CDR1 is SGHNT and CDR2 is YYREEE (reference sequence). CDR3 bases: TGTGCCAGCAGCTCGGATACCGGAGGGGGCACAGATACGCAGTATTTT. It is translated as CASSSDTGGGTDTQYF.

The table lists this clonotype with many counts. Found in a library prepared for alpha chains, this beta chain is an off-target read, and its abundance has little meaning. The CDR3 DNA reads as TGTGCCAGCAGCTTGGGCTCCCCCGTTGGTACGCAGTATTTT. It specifies CASSLGSPVGTQYF. The chain couples TRBV7-9 to TRBJ2-3; no clear D. V was clipped by 3 bases and J by 8 bases, with 15 bases between them. Germline V CDR1 and CDR2: SEHNR, FQNEAQ (reference sequence). CDR3 length equals 14 residues.

This clonotype was picked up a small number of times. The library was prepared for alpha chains; this beta chain is a stray read, so its frequency means little. V and J are TRBV3-2 and TRBJ2-3; the table's D gene call, TRBD2, was not cross checked with the DNA. TRBV3-2 is shown as a pseudogene. This CDR3 region has 18 residues. CDR3 bases: TGTGCCAGCGGCCCAACTAGCGGGGGGGGGCCTAGCACAGATACGCAGTATTTT. Translating it yields CASGPTSGGGPSTDTQYF.

On this clonotype itself: This beta chain slipped into a library made for alpha chains as a stray read, so its size is not meaningful. The chain links TRBV28 to TRBJ1-5; D gene unclear. CDR1 and CDR2 (germline): MDHEN, SYDVKM. Between the trimmed V and J ends, which lost 6 bases and 1 base, there was a span of 4 bases. The CDR3 runs to 12 residues. The CDR3 loop is CASRWSNQPQHF. In nucleotides, the CDR3 is TGTGCCAGCAGGTGGAGCAATCAGCCCCAGCATTTT.

In its sample, this clonotype was seen many times. The size of this beta chain means little, since it is a stray read in a library made for alpha chains. J is TRBJ2-5 and V is TRBV7-2; unclear D gene. This CDR3 comprises 15 residues. The germline V and J ends were trimmed by 5 bases and 5 bases, with 18 bases remaining between them. Looked up from germline, CDR1 is SGHTA and CDR2 is FQGNSA. The CDR3 DNA follows: TGTGCCAGCAGCCCTGGACGTCTGGTGTTCGAGACCCAGTACTTC. Protein: CASSPGRLVFETQYF. The entire variable domain, with the rest obtained from reference TRBV7-2 and TRBJ2-5, is as follows: GAGVSQSPSNKVTEKGKDVELRCDPISGHTALYWYRQSLGQGLEFLIYFQGNSAPDKSGLPSDRFSAERTGGSVSTLTIQRTQQEDSAVYLCASSPGRLVFETQYFGPGTRLLVL.

About this clonotype itself: Because the library targeted alpha chains, this beta chain is an off-target read whose size means little. The J gene is TRBJ1-2, the V gene TRBV4-2; 9 bases match TRBD1. This CDR3 contains 14 residues. V shed 4 bases, J shed 9 bases, and the junction held 9 bases outside the gene matches. Germline loops: CDR1 LGHNA, CDR2 YNFKEQ. CDR3 in amino acids: CASSLNTGGERYTF. The CDR3 bases are TGTGCCAGCAGCCTTAATACAGGGGGCGAGCGCTACACCTTC.

Many counts were recorded for this clonotype. For a library built for alpha chains, this beta chain is a stray read; little rests on its size. The chain employs TRBV5-4 and TRBJ2-6; D perhaps matches TRBD2 (5 bases). In germline, CDR1 is SGHNT, CDR2 YYREEE (reference sequence). V dropped 5 bases and J dropped 0 bases, with 21 bases sitting between them. This CDR3 has 19 residues. The CDR3 here is CASSSPPGSSSSGANVLTF. CDR3 sequence (DNA): TGTGCCAGCAGTTCCCCTCCGGGGTCGTCTAGCTCTGGGGCCAACGTCCTGACTTTC.

This clonotype was counted at least ten times. This beta chain appears as a stray read in a library generated for alpha chains; its size is not informative. The genes are TRBV9 and TRBJ2-5; TRBD2 might be the D (6 bases). The CDR3 is 16 residues long. Germline CDR1 reads SGDLS; CDR2 reads YYNGEE. Trimming shortened V by 4 bases and J by 0 bases, and 16 bases separated the two germline ends. Here the CDR3 reads CASSPRGGLYQETQYF. The CDR3 nucleotides read TGTGCCAGCAGCCCGCGCGGAGGGCTGTACCAAGAGACCCAGTACTTC. Drawing the rest from reference TRBV9 and TRBJ2-5, the complete variable domain is DSGVTQTPKHLITATGQRVTLRCSPRSGDLSVYWYQQSLDQGLQFLIQYYNGEERAKGNILERFSAQQFPDLHSELNLSSLELGDSALYFCASSPRGGLYQETQYFGPGTRLLVL.

There are many counts of this clonotype. This beta chain came through as a stray read in a library set up for alpha chains, and its size says little. The CDR3 DNA reads TGTGCCAGCAGTTTACGGCCGTTATATGGCTACACCTTC. This codes for CASSLRPLYGYTF. The chain has TRBV28 and TRBJ1-2; D remains unclear. Between the trimmed V and J ends, which lost 2 bases and 5 bases, there was a span of 9 bases. The CDR3 contains 13 residues. CDR1 MDHEN and CDR2 SYDVKM come from the germline V gene.

Many counts were recorded for this clonotype. Found in a library prepared for alpha chains, this beta chain is an off-target read, and its abundance has little meaning. The V call is TRBV30, the J call TRBJ2-7; D perhaps matches TRBD1 (6 bases). V shed 3 bases and J shed 1 base, with 13 bases lying between them. CDR3 length equals 14 residues. Per the germline V gene, CDR1 is GTSNPN and CDR2 is SVGIG (reference sequence). Here the CDR3 DNA reads TGTGCCTGGAGCGTTGGGGGCGCATCCTACGAGCAGTACTTC. Translated: CAWSVGGASYEQYF.